This T cell receptor (beta chain) was captured by sequencing in a study of molecular identifiers for immune sequencing clone quantification. Broader study findings: Spiked Jurkat TCR RNA equal to one cell could reportedly be picked out among over 850,000 naive cells. It was shown that clones above 20 RNA copies held over 97% of effector molecules, but under 1% in naive cells.

Sorting selected naive CD8 T cells with a CD8+CD4-CCR7+CD45RA+ phenotype. A single record per CDR3 protein comes from TCRdb applying MiXCR to the PCR reads. Of several thousand distinct CDR3 sequences in the sample, 13% to 15% are singletons; the top ten hold approximately 1.5%. Only a few counts were recorded for this clonotype. Its cognate antigen is unknown. This CDR3 is 17 amino acids long. CDR1 is MNHNY and CDR2 is SVGAGI in the germline V gene (reference sequence). Trimming took off 7 bases at V and 1 base at J, with 17 bases between the two ends. The chain carries TRBV6-6 and TRBJ1-6, with TRBD1 as a possible D gene (6 bases). The receptor was isolated from a human donor in good health. Some libraries in this study had Jurkat cell RNA spiked in. Sequencing was performed on naive CD8+ T cells from blood, with Jurkat cell RNA spiked in. Subset of the sample: FACS-sorted CD8+CD4-CCR7+CD45RA+ naive T cells. The CDR3 DNA reads TGTGCCAGCACGGAATGGGGGGCGGTGTCCTATAATTCACCCCTCCACTTT. It specifies CASTEWGAVSYNSPLHF.